The 12 T cell receptor beta chains below come from one sample, sequenced in a study of blood T cells in healthy people across ages. Sample-barcoded 5' priming and a J-beta primer mix drove a second PCR of about 6 to 12 cycles. TCRdb ran MiXCR on the 5' RACE reads and lists one entry per CDR3 protein. Of about 1 million distinct CDR3 sequences listed, approximately 25% are singletons. These data were also filed under a second study, of T cells of mothers and their children.

The sequenced sample consisted of blood. These receptors originate from a girl aged 2 to 9 in good health.

The V gene is TRBV20-1, the J gene TRBJ2-3; D tentatively fits TRBD1 or TRBD2 (5 bases each). Trimming took 0 bases from V and 4 from J, leaving 14 bases between them. Per the germline V gene, CDR1 is DFQATT and CDR2 is SNEGSKA (reference sequence). The CDR3 spans 15 residues. CDR3: CSARDGGDISDTQYF. Written as DNA, the CDR3 is TGCAGTGCTAGAGATGGGGGAGATATATCAGATACGCAGTATTTT.

This clonotype was picked up a small number of times. The chain couples TRBV18 to TRBJ1-1, with 10 positions matching TRBD1. J lost 3 bases, V lost 2 bases, and 3 bases had no gene match. CDR3 length equals 15 residues. Germline CDR1 reads KGHSH; CDR2 reads LQKENI. CDR3 bases: TGTGCCAGCTCACCAGGACAGGGGGTTTACACTGAAGCTTTCTTT. It codes for CASSPGQGVYTEAFF.

The V call is TRBV6-5, the J call TRBJ2-5; 7 bases fit TRBD2. Per the germline V gene, CDR1 is MNHEY and CDR2 is SVGAGI. This CDR3 region has 16 residues. V shed 2 bases and J 3 bases; nucleotides not matched to a gene: 9. The CDR3 nucleotides are TGTGCCAGCAGTTACCGTCAAAGTACTAGCGAAGAGACCCAGTACTTC. It is translated as CASSYRQSTSEETQYF.

On this clonotype itself: One junction end does not reproduce the germline sequence, and a read error may be involved. Here the CDR3 DNA reads TGTGCCAGCAGTTACTCTCTTCCTAGCGGATCCTCCAATGGGCAGTTCTTC. This sequence encodes CASSYSLPSGSSNGQFF. This chain links TRBV6-5 with TRBJ2-1; 7 bases agree with TRBD2. Germline V gene data show CDR1 as MNHEY and CDR2 as SVGAGI. The CDR3 is 17 amino acids.

This clonotype was seen repeatedly, ten times or more. The chain carries TRBV29-1 and TRBJ1-2, with TRBD1 matching 9 bases. V dropped 6 bases and J dropped 5; count of bases not matched to a gene: 7. CDR1 and CDR2 from the germline V gene are SQVTM and ANQGSEA. The CDR3 length is 13 residues. The CDR3: CSVVPGQGYGYTF. Written as DNA, the CDR3 is TGCAGCGTCGTCCCGGGACAGGGATATGGCTACACCTTC.

This clonotype was recorded a few times. V is TRBV10-3 and J is TRBJ1-2; no definite D call. The CDR3 is 13 amino acids. Germline CDR1 ENHRY, CDR2 SYGVKD. V lost 4 bases to trimming and J lost 6 bases, with 12 bases between them. The CDR3 coding sequence is TGTGCCATCAGTGCGGGGAAAGCAGATGGCTACACCTTC. This codes for CAISAGKADGYTF.

This clonotype was observed a handful of times. This chain connects TRBV14 to TRBJ1-4; D remains ambiguous. CDR1 SGHDN and CDR2 FVKESK come from the germline V gene. The length of the CDR3 is 16 residues. The V end was cut by 3 bases, the J end by 6 bases, with 17 bases between. CDR3 nucleotide sequence: TGTGCCAGCAGCCACCTCACCGGCTTTCCCTATGAAAAACTGTTTTTT. This codes for CASSHLTGFPYEKLFF.

This clonotype appeared a few times. V is TRBV9 and J is TRBJ2-7, with D unresolved. The ends were cut back, 4 bases at V and 4 bases at J, with 15 bases in the middle. Germline values: CDR1 SGDLS, CDR2 YYNGEE. This CDR3 comprises 14 residues. The CDR3 nucleotides read TGTGCCAGCAGCCCCCTGAGTGGGCCTTACGAGCAGTACTTC. This codes for CASSPLSGPYEQYF.

The V gene is TRBV10-3, the J gene TRBJ2-5; tentatively, D is TRBD1 (6 bases). V shed 7 bases and J shed 2 bases, with 14 bases lying between them. The CDR3 covers 14 residues. Looked up from germline, CDR1 is ENHRY and CDR2 is SYGVKD. The CDR3 loop reads CAINPTGAQETQYF. The CDR3 DNA follows: TGTGCCATCAACCCGACAGGCGCGCAAGAGACCCAGTACTTC.

The chain carries TRBV12-3 or TRBV12-4 and TRBJ2-4; 8 bases match TRBD2. J lost 8 bases, V lost 5 bases, and 8 bases had no gene match. The CDR3 sequence is 14 residues long. CDR3 residues: CASSPGTSSDIQYF. In DNA, the CDR3 is TGTGCCAGCAGTCCCGGGACTAGTAGTGACATTCAGTACTTC.

The V gene is TRBV20-1, the J gene TRBJ1-2; 7 positions match TRBD1. V trimming: 3 bases; J trimming: 10 bases; junction bases outside the gene matches: 11. CDR1 and CDR2 (germline): DFQATT, SNEGSKA (reference sequence). This CDR3 is built from 13 residues. This CDR3 is CSARTGFDFFYTF. In DNA form, the CDR3 reads TGCAGTGCTAGGACAGGGTTCGACTTTTTCTACACCTTC.

This clonotype has only a few counts. The rearrangement links TRBV7-8 to TRBJ2-5; D gene unclear. The end of the DNA aligns better with TRBJ2-7, so the J call may be wrong. The CDR3 extends over 14 amino acids. Germline-derived CDR1 and CDR2 are SGHVS and FQNEAQ. Here the CDR3 reads CASSAVGSSYEQYF. CDR3 nucleotides: TGTGCCAGCAGCGCCGTAGGGTCGTCCTACGAGCAGTACTTC.